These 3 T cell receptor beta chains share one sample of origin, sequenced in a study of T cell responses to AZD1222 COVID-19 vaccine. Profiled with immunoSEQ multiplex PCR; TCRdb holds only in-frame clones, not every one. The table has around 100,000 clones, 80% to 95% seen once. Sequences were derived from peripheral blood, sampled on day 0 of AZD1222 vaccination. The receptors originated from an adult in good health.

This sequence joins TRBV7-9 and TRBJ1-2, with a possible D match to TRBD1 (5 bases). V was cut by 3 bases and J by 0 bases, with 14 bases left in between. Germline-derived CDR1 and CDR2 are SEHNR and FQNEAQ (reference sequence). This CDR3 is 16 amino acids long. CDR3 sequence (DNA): TGTGCCAGCAGCTTCGGGGGTGGAGGGGCTAACTATGGCTACACCTTC. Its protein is CASSFGGGGANYGYTF.

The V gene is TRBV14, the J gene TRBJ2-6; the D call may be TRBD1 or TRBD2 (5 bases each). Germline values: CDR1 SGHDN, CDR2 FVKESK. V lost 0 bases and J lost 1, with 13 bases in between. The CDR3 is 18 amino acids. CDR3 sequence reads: CASSQDRGPLSGANVLTF. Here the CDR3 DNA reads TGTGCCAGCAGCCAAGATCGGGGACCCCTGTCTGGGGCCAACGTCCTGACTTTC.

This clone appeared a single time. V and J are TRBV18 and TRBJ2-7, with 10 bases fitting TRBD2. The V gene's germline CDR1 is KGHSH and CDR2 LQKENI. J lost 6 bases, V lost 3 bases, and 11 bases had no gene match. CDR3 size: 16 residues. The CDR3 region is CASSPLLAGEECEQYF. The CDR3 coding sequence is TGTGCCAGCTCACCGCTCCTAGCGGGAGAGGAGTGCGAGCAGTACTTC. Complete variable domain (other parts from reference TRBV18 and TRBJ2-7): NAGVMQNPRHLVRRRGQEARLRCSPMKGHSHVYWYRQLPEEGLKFMVYLQKENIIDESGMPKERFSAEFPKEGPSILRIQQVVRGDSAAYFCASSPLLAGEECEQYFGPGTRLTVT.